The 27 T cell receptor beta chains below all came from one sample that was sequenced in a study of blood T cell repertoires in COVID-19. This table comes from immunoSEQ multiplex PCR, and its TCRdb copy is limited to in-frame clones, with some not included. The sample shows around 150,000 clones, 86% of them seen only once. Sequenced input: peripheral blood. The receptors derive from a young man with acute or convalescent COVID-19.

The rearrangement joins TRBV14 to TRBJ2-2, with TRBD2 identical over 8 bases. Germline CDR1 reads SGHDN; CDR2 reads FVKESK. V shed 0 bases, J shed 1 base, and the junction held 4 bases outside the gene matches. There are 17 residues in the CDR3. CDR3 amino acids: CASSQDFLAGNTGELFF. The CDR3 DNA reads as TGTGCCAGCAGCCAAGATTTTCTAGCGGGGAACACCGGGGAGCTGTTTTTT.

The rearrangement uses TRBV2 and TRBJ2-5; 8 nucleotides agree with TRBD2. The CDR3 length is 16 residues. Germline V gene lookup returns CDR1 SNHLY and CDR2 FYNNEI. The junction had 15 bases not matched to a gene; V was cut back by 7 bases and J by 5 bases. CDR3 DNA: TGTGCCAGCACCGAGATGTCTGGCGGGGGGATTGAGACCCAGTACTTC. Residues: CASTEMSGGGIETQYF. The full variable domain, completed using reference TRBV2 and TRBJ2-5, is EPEVTQTPSHQVTQMGQEVILRCVPISNHLYFYWYRQILGQKVEFLVSFYNNEISEKSEIFDDQFSVERPDGSNFTLKIRSTKLEDSAMYFCASTEMSGGGIETQYFGPGTRLLVL.

The V call is TRBV4-1, the J call TRBJ1-2, with 11 bases aligning to TRBD1. V gave up 4 bases and J gave up 2 bases; unmatched junction bases: 18. The CDR3 totals 20 residues. The V gene's germline CDR1 is MGHRA and CDR2 YSYEKL. The CDR3 is CASSPNSGTGTGGTNYGYTF. The CDR3 coding sequence is TGCGCCAGCAGCCCCAATTCAGGGACCGGGACAGGGGGAACCAACTATGGCTACACCTTC.

The chain carries TRBV2 and TRBJ2-7, with 8 bases lining up with TRBD1. Unmatched junction bases numbered 3, after V lost 2 bases and J lost 3 bases. The CDR3 consists of 14 residues. Germline V gives CDR1 SNHLY, CDR2 FYNNEI. CDR3 DNA sequence: TGTGCCAGCAGTGAACCCAGGGGGCACTACGAGCAGTACTTC. Its translation is CASSEPRGHYEQYF.

The gene calls are TRBV3-1 (or the pseudogene TRBV3-2) and TRBJ1-1; D might be TRBD1 (5 bases). Trimming took off 4 bases at V and 2 bases at J, with 11 bases between the two ends. This CDR3 contains 14 residues. The germline V gene has CDR1 LGHDT and CDR2 YNNKEL (reference sequence). The DNA of the CDR3 is TGTGCCAGCAGCCGCGTAGGGGTTAACACTGAAGCTTTCTTT. Amino acids: CASSRVGVNTEAFF.

This clone showed up just a few times. The CDR3 reads CASSVAPGGGEAFF. Here the CDR3 DNA reads TGTGCCAGCAGCGTAGCTCCTGGGGGAGGTGAAGCTTTCTTT. The chain has TRBV9 and TRBJ1-1; a possible D gene is TRBD1 (5 bases). The CDR3 has 14 amino acids. The germline CDR1 and CDR2 sequences are SGDLS and YYNGEE. With 0 bases removed from V and 7 bases from J, the gap between germline ends came to 13 bases.

The gene calls are TRBV11-2 and TRBJ2-1; possibly TRBD1 for D (5 bases). The V end lost 2 bases, the J end lost 2 bases, and 7 bases lay between the germline ends. The CDR3 loop spans 14 amino acids. Germline values: CDR1 SGHAT, CDR2 FQNNGV. CDR3 protein: CASSLTGPYNEQFF. The CDR3 nucleotides read TGTGCCAGCAGCTTAACAGGCCCCTACAATGAGCAGTTCTTC.

J is TRBJ2-4 and V is TRBV2; 10 bases are a match to TRBD2. The V gene end was trimmed by 1 base and the J gene end by 8 bases; junction bases not matched to a gene: 5. Germline lookup yields CDR1 SNHLY and CDR2 FYNNEI. This CDR3 is built from 15 residues. The CDR3 loop reads CASSEERGGGYIQYF. CDR3 nucleotides: TGTGCCAGCAGTGAAGAGCGGGGGGGCGGATACATTCAGTACTTC.

V is TRBV7-3 and J is TRBJ2-3; D may be TRBD2 (5 bases). In germline, CDR1 is SGHTA, CDR2 FQGTGA. CDR3 length equals 12 residues. V was trimmed by 3 bases and J by 8 bases, leaving 9 bases between them. CDR3 region: CASSFFGGTQYF. The CDR3 coding sequence is TGTGCCAGCAGCTTTTTTGGAGGTACGCAGTATTTT.

The rearrangement links TRBV9 to TRBJ2-4; D not resolved. The CDR3 is 17 amino acids. The germline gives CDR1 SGDLS, CDR2 YYNGEE. The V end lost 0 bases, the J end lost 2 bases, and 15 bases lay between the germline ends. CDR3: CASSVGSVPFTKNIQYF. The CDR3 coding sequence is TGTGCCAGCAGCGTAGGGTCAGTCCCCTTTACCAAAAACATTCAGTACTTC.

The V and J genes are TRBV29-1 and TRBJ2-3; 13 bases are a match to TRBD2. With 6 bases clipped from V and 0 bases from J, the junction kept 21 bases outside the gene matches. This CDR3 has 21 amino acids. CDR1 is SQVTM, CDR2 ANQGSEA, per germline. The CDR3 is CSVDLDMKRLAGGPSTDTQYF. Here the CDR3 DNA reads TGCAGCGTCGACCTGGATATGAAGAGACTAGCGGGGGGACCCAGCACAGATACGCAGTATTTT.

The CDR3 coding sequence is TGCGCCAGCAGCTTGGTTAGCGGGGTAGGGGAGACCCAGTACTTC. Its translation is CASSLVSGVGETQYF. The chain is built from TRBV5-1 and TRBJ2-5, with 8 bases lining up with TRBD2. V shed 0 bases, J shed 5 bases, and the junction held 6 bases outside the gene matches. CDR1 is SGHRS, CDR2 YFSETQ, per germline. The CDR3 consists of 15 residues.

The V gene is TRBV28, the J gene TRBJ1-1; D unclear. The germline V gene has CDR1 MDHEN and CDR2 SYDVKM. Trimming removed 1 base at V and 2 bases at J, with 5 bases between. The length of the CDR3 is 13 residues. The CDR3 region is CASSLSGNTEAFF. The CDR3 nucleotides are TGTGCCAGCAGTTTATCAGGCAACACTGAAGCTTTCTTT. The entire variable domain, with the rest obtained from reference TRBV28 and TRBJ1-1, is as follows: DVKVTQSSRYLVKRTGEKVFLECVQDMDHENMFWYRQDPGLGLRLIYFSYDVKMKEKGDIPEGYSVSREKKERFSLILESASTNQTSMYLCASSLSGNTEAFFGQGTRLTVV.

The chain couples TRBV7-2 to TRBJ1-3; D might be TRBD1 (5 bases). The V end was cut by 1 base, the J end by 7 bases, with 14 bases between. Germline V lookup: CDR1 SGHTA, CDR2 FQGNSA. The CDR3 is made up of 15 amino acids. CDR3 sequence: CASSLVAAGGNTIYF. The DNA for the CDR3 is TGTGCCAGCAGCTTAGTGGCAGCCGGGGGGAACACCATATATTTT.

This clone appeared a single time. The rearrangement joins TRBV10-3 to TRBJ2-7; D not certain. V was pared by 2 bases and J by 0 bases, with 8 bases between. Germline V CDR1 and CDR2: ENHRY, SYGVKD. The CDR3 is made up of 14 amino acids. The CDR3 spells CAISEGRSSYEQYV. The CDR3 bases are TGTGCCATCAGTGAGGGTCGGAGCTCCTACGAGCAGTACGTC.

The rearrangement joins TRBV6-6 to TRBJ1-6, with a possible D match to TRBD1 (6 bases). Germline assignment: CDR1 MNHNY and CDR2 SVGAGI (reference sequence). The V end was cut by 5 bases, the J end by 7 bases, with 12 bases between. This CDR3 has 14 residues. The CDR3 nucleotides read TGTGCCAGCAGTCCGCAGGGGAAAAATTCACCCCTCCACTTT. Translating it yields CASSPQGKNSPLHF.

This clone was detected only once. The chain combines TRBV5-1 with TRBJ2-5; TRBD2 might be the D (5 bases). The CDR3 runs to 15 residues. CDR1 and CDR2 from the germline V gene are SGHRS and YFSETQ. Trimming left V 5 bases short and J 7 bases short, with 21 bases between. The CDR3 nucleotides read TGCGCCAGCAGACTGGAAACGGCGGTGAGCGGGACCCAGTACTTC. It is translated as CASRLETAVSGTQYF.

The chain employs TRBV5-1 and TRBJ2-5; D possibly corresponds to TRBD2 (6 bases). With 0 bases removed from V and 5 bases from J, the gap between germline ends came to 11 bases. CDR1 and CDR2 from the germline V gene are SGHRS and YFSETQ. The CDR3 length is 14 residues. CDR3 residues: CASSLGGVSETQYF. The CDR3 DNA is TGCGCCAGCAGCTTGGGCGGGGTTAGCGAGACCCAGTACTTC.

The rearrangement uses TRBV29-1 and TRBJ2-2; D not certain. The CDR3 length is 13 residues. The V and J ends lost 4 bases and 1 base respectively, with 7 bases between them. The germline CDR1 and CDR2 sequences are SQVTM and ANQGSEA. CDR3 protein: CSVGQENTGELFF. DNA of the CDR3: TGCAGCGTTGGGCAGGAGAACACCGGGGAGCTGTTTTTT.

The chain is built from TRBV10-1 and TRBJ2-1; 9 nucleotides match TRBD2. Germline V gene sequence: CDR1 WNHNN, CDR2 SYGVQD (reference sequence). The CDR3 runs to 16 residues. The V gene end was trimmed by 2 bases and the J gene end by 5 bases; junction bases not matched to a gene: 7. The CDR3 nucleotides read TGCGCCAGCAGTGAGGAGCTAGCGGGGCTTGACAATGAGCAGTTCTTC. Translating it yields CASSEELAGLDNEQFF.

The V gene is TRBV7-3, the J gene TRBJ2-1; maybe TRBD2 (6 bases). The CDR3 has 13 amino acids. V was cut by 2 bases and J by 10 bases, with 12 bases left in between. The germline V gene has CDR1 SGHTA and CDR2 FQGTGA. CDR3 sequence: CASSLSEGREQFF. The CDR3 DNA reads as TGTGCCAGCAGCTTATCGGAGGGCAGGGAGCAGTTCTTC.

The chain carries TRBV4-1 and TRBJ1-1; 7 bases align to TRBD1. Germline assignment: CDR1 MGHRA and CDR2 YSYEKL. CDR3 length: 17 residues. V shed 1 base and J 5 bases; nucleotides not matched to a gene: 13. The CDR3: CASSQVVNRGARTEAFF. CDR3 coding DNA: TGCGCCAGCAGCCAAGTAGTGAACAGGGGTGCAAGAACTGAAGCTTTCTTT.

J is TRBJ1-1 and V is TRBV28; the D is unclear. The CDR3 runs 14 residues. V was cut by 4 bases and J by 4 bases, with 13 bases left in between. CDR1 is MDHEN, CDR2 SYDVKM, per germline. CDR3 sequence (DNA): TGTGCCAGCAGTTCCCCAACAGTGAGCACTGAAGCTTTCTTT. Amino acids: CASSSPTVSTEAFF.

This clone has more than one count but fewer than ten. The chain has TRBV7-8 and TRBJ1-1; a possible D gene is TRBD1 (6 bases). Trimming removed 1 base from V and 2 bases from J, with 11 bases in between. This CDR3 region has 15 residues. Germline CDR1 and CDR2: SGHVS and FQNEAQ. CDR3 amino acids: CASSLVSGGNTEAFF. CDR3 nucleotide sequence: TGTGCCAGCAGCTTAGTTTCGGGGGGCAACACTGAAGCTTTCTTT. Full variable domain (outside the CDR3, taken from reference TRBV7-8 and TRBJ1-1): GAGVSQSPRYKVAKRGQDVALRCDPISGHVSLFWYQQALGQGPEFLTYFQNEAQLDKSGLPSDRFFAERPEGSVSTLKIQRTQQEDSAVYLCASSLVSGGNTEAFFGQGTRLTVV.

The rearrangement links TRBV5-5 to TRBJ2-7, with 11 bases aligning to TRBD1. The V gene's germline CDR1 is SGHKS and CDR2 YYEKEE (reference sequence). V was clipped by 4 bases and J by 1 base; unmatched bases: 13. The CDR3 length is 18 residues. The CDR3 here is CASSVNYNGQGASYEQYF. The CDR3 DNA follows: TGTGCCAGCAGCGTGAACTACAACGGACAGGGGGCTTCCTACGAGCAGTACTTC.

The V call is TRBV28, the J call TRBJ1-1; 7 bases fit TRBD1. Germline V gene sequence: CDR1 MDHEN, CDR2 SYDVKM. The CDR3 is 15 amino acids. V was pared by 6 bases and J by 8 bases, with 15 bases of the junction left unmatched. In nucleotides, the CDR3 is TGTGCCAGCAGCCCTATCGGCGGCGGGACAGCGGAAGCTTTCTTT. Translation gives CASSPIGGGTAEAFF.

The V and J genes are TRBV5-1 and TRBJ2-7; 8 positions agree with TRBD1. In germline, CDR1 is SGHRS, CDR2 YFSETQ. J gave up 3 bases and V 4 bases, and 6 bases lay outside the gene matches. The CDR3 consists of 14 residues. Here the CDR3 reads CASSLMTGDYEQYV. CDR3 nucleotides: TGCGCCAGCAGCCTAATGACAGGGGACTACGAGCAGTACGTC.